The rows below give T cell receptor beta chains drawn from one sample of a study of cytomegalovirus exposure and HLA in healthy donors. The assay was immunoSEQ multiplex PCR, and TCRdb's table has in-frame clones only and misses some. In the table there are 250,000 to 300,000 clones, approximately 91% of which are singletons. The specimen sequenced was PBMCs. The receptor set was obtained from a girl aged 2-9 years in good health and CMV-seronegative. CDR3s include the opening cysteine and the closing phenylalanine or tryptophan. Each record gives: D gene, V gene, J gene, CDR3 protein. D genes are given only for firm matches.

TRBD2	TRBV5-1	TRBJ2-7	CASSLAPAGGSYEQYF
NA	TRBV27	TRBJ2-1	CASRERTNYNEQFF
NA	TRBV5-1	TRBJ1-3	CASRAAGNTIYF
NA	TRBV18	TRBJ2-7	CASGNSGANGEQYF
NA	TRBV27	TRBJ1-2	CASSLSWGDGYTF
NA	TRBV6-6	TRBJ2-2	CASSYPGGELFF
TRBD2	TRBV30	TRBJ2-1	CAWSVSVGGGCSEQFF
NA	TRBV13	TRBJ2-7	CASSHDRDSYEQYF
TRBD1	TRBV7-9	TRBJ1-1	CASSLGQGVSEAFF
NA	TRBV6-5	TRBJ2-4	CASSSREYIQYF
NA	TRBV5-8	TRBJ2-2	CASTQSGVTGELFF
NA	TRBV28	TRBJ1-3	CASQDRFTGNTIYF
TRBD2	TRBV28	TRBJ2-1	CASSLFAGTSGSYNEQFF
NA	TRBV9	TRBJ2-3	CASSVEDWSTDTQYF
TRBD2	TRBV27	TRBJ2-7	CASSLGLAEYYEQYF
NA	TRBV19	TRBJ2-7	CATGTGEQYF
NA	TRBV6-5	TRBJ2-7	CASSSTTGSYEQYF
NA	TRBV2	TRBJ2-2	CASSAYRDTGELFF
TRBD2	TRBV5-5	TRBJ2-7	CASSLGSLAGGTPYEQYF
NA	TRBV12-5	TRBJ2-1	CASGLGHVYNEQFF
TRBD2	TRBV6-6	TRBJ2-1	CASSPGLAGGPNEQFF
TRBD2	TRBV19	TRBJ2-3	CASSTGLAVTQYF
TRBD2	TRBV27	TRBJ2-3	CASTRLAASTDTQYF
TRBD2	TRBV15	TRBJ2-5	CATSRDSGRAPETQYF
TRBD1	TRBV6-1	TRBJ1-2	CASSQQGAHGYTF
TRBD1	TRBV6-6	TRBJ1-5	CASSYPGQGSNQPQHF
NA	TRBV7-6	TRBJ1-5	CASSLESGGNQPQHF
NA	TRBV5-8	TRBJ2-3	CASSTVDYKLYF
NA	TRBV5-1	TRBJ2-7	CASSTGQRSSYEQYF
NA	TRBV29-1	TRBJ2-2	CSVTDSTGELFF
NA	TRBV5-6	TRBJ1-6	CASSLAQGGNSPLHF
TRBD1	TRBV7-8	TRBJ2-1	CASSPPGQGAEQFF
TRBD1	TRBV18	TRBJ1-1	CASSPPTGQGITEAFF
TRBD1	TRBV5-5	TRBJ2-5	CASSSEQGTAETQYF
NA	TRBV10-1	TRBJ2-1	CASREERGSYNEQFF
NA	TRBV30	TRBJ1-6	CAWSPTSISPLHF
TRBD1	TRBV30	TRBJ1-1	CAWSVVGQGATEAFF
TRBD1	TRBV19	TRBJ2-1	CATTPRSEQGWNEQFF
NA	TRBV5-4	TRBJ2-1	CASSLERVGEQFF
NA	TRBV29-1	TRBJ1-2	CSVPDNYGYTF
TRBD2	TRBV27	TRBJ2-5	CASSDTSGRTQETQYF
TRBD2	TRBV27	TRBJ2-5	CASSLLASGSGETQYF
NA	TRBV5-4	TRBJ2-5	CASSQLQGLSQETQYF
NA	TRBV21-1	TRBJ1-1	CASSSYRGGSEAFF
NA	TRBV7-8	TRBJ2-5	CASSLGLSRATQYF
TRBD1	TRBV5-1	TRBJ2-1	CASSLTGTGQGTYNEQFF
TRBD2	TRBV5-1	TRBJ2-5	CASSLLAGGDQETQYF
NA	TRBV30	TRBJ2-7	CAWSSGLSYEQYF
TRBD2	TRBV6-5	TRBJ2-3	CASGRASDTQYF
NA	TRBV11-1	TRBJ2-3	CASSKRYGTPHLQYF
NA	TRBV30	TRBJ1-6	CAWSVRERGWSPLHF
NA	TRBV30	TRBJ2-3	CAWSVVGWGADTQYF
NA	TRBV5-1	TRBJ1-1	CASSPGPLKDTEAFF
TRBD2	TRBV9	TRBJ2-3	CASSVSGRNGDTQYF
NA	TRBV19	TRBJ1-2	CASSISDSFYGYTF
TRBD1	TRBV10-3	TRBJ1-2	CAIKGDRGGYGYTF
TRBD2	TRBV11-2	TRBJ2-7	CASSLSSGLAPGEQYF
NA	TRBV6-1	TRBJ2-1	CASSDGVYNEQFF
NA	TRBV11-2	TRBJ2-2	CASSLFGGLNTGELFF